The present TCR beta chain was sequenced within a study of CD8 T cells in ankylosing spondylitis. This clonotype occurred many times. Its antigen is currently unknown. CDR1 is LGHNA and CDR2 is YNFKEQ in the germline V gene. The V and J ends lost 1 base and 8 bases, in that order; junction bases with no gene match: 8. The CDR3 is made up of 15 amino acids. Study-level results: Prior work had noted some motif variants in reactive arthritis blood and synovial fluid. Within peripheral blood, clones linked to disease were CD8+ and relatively rare.

TCR beta libraries were made by quantitative 5'-RACE with molecular barcodes. TCRdb independently ran MiXCR on the 5' RACE reads; one entry per CDR3 protein. The repertoire includes 130,000 or so distinct CDR3 sequences, more than 6.5% of them detected once, and 12% sits in the top ten. Sequenced sample: blood, either unsorted or a sorted T cell fraction (not recorded which). This sequence originates from a male donor with ankylosing spondylitis or in good health (not recorded which). The chain joins TRBV4-2 to TRBJ2-7; 10 bases line up with TRBD2. This chain's CDR3 is CASSQVSSGRPQQYF. DNA of the CDR3: TGTGCCAGCAGCCAAGTTTCTAGCGGGAGACCCCAGCAGTACTTC.